This T cell receptor beta chain was obtained from a study of cytomegalovirus exposure and HLA in healthy donors. Whole-study context: Out of 150 million to 200 million T cells, an earlier analysis found over 100 million unique TCR beta sequences in total. Broader study findings: In a later analysis, a genetic analysis reported fewer productive-TCR N-insertions in an Asian-associated ancestry cluster than the cohort average.

V was trimmed by 8 bases and J by 9 bases, leaving 14 bases between them. Germline V gives CDR1 SNHLY, CDR2 FYNNEI. The CDR3 has 12 residues. PCR primers comprised 60 Vbeta and 13 Jbeta primers. Some clones are missing from TCRdb's copy, which holds only in-frame ones; the method was immunoSEQ multiplex PCR. Among 200,000 or so clones, around 81% were seen once, and the ten largest hold roughly 2%. A few counts support this clone. Its antigen is unknown. The V and J genes are TRBV2 and TRBJ2-1; unclear D gene. The TCR sequence derives from a woman aged 18-35 years in good health and CMV-seropositive. Sequenced: PBMCs. The CDR3 region has the DNA TGTGCCAGCTCCCTCTCGTCAGGTGAGCAGTTCTTC. Translation gives CASSLSSGEQFF.